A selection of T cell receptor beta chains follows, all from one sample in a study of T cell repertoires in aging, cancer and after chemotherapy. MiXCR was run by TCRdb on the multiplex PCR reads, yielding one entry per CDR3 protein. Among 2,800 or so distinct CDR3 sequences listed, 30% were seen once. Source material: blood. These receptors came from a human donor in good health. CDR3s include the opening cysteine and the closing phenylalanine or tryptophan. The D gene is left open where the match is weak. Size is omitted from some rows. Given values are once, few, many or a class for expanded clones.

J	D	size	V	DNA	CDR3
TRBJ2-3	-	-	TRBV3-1	TGTGCCAGCAGCCAAGAAGTTGGCCGCGTCACAGATACGCAGTATTTT	CASSQEVGRVTDTQYF
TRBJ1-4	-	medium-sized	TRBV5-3	TGTGCCAGAAGCTTATGCCCGGAGGGAGCTAATGAAAAACTGTTTTTT	CARSLCPEGANEKLFF
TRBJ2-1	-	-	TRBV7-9	TGTGCCAGCAGTCAACTAGCCCCCAATGAGCAGTTCTTC	CASSQLAPNEQFF
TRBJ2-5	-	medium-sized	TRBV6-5	TGTGCCAGCAGTTACTCTAGGGCGGCGGAGACCCAGTACTTC	CASSYSRAAETQYF
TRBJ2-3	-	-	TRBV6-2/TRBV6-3	TGTGCCAGCAGTCCGACAGGTGCTAGCACAGATACGCAGTATTTT	CASSPTGASTDTQYF
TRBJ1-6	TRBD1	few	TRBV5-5	TGTGCCAGCAGCTTGGCGGCAGGGGGCCTACGTTGGAATTCACCCCTCCACTTT	CASSLAAGGLRWNSPLHF
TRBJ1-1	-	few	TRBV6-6	TGTGCCAGCAGTTACCCGAACACTGAAGCTTTCTTT	CASSYPNTEAFF
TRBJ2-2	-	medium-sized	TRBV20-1	TGCAGTGCTAGAGATGGGGCCAAGGACACCGGGGAGCTGTTTTTT	CSARDGAKDTGELFF
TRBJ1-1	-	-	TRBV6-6	TGTGCCAGCAGTTACTCGCAGGACTTCGGCACTGAAGCTTTCTTT	CASSYSQDFGTEAFF
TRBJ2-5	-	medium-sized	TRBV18	TGTGCCAGCTCACCAGACGGAGAGACCCAGTACTTC	CASSPDGETQYF
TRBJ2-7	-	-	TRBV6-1	TGTGCCAGCAGCTACGACAGCTCTGGGGCCAACGAGCAGTACTTC	CASSYDSSGANEQYF
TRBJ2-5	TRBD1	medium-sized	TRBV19	TGTGCCAGTAGTATAATGGGGACAGCCGTGAACGGAGGGACCCAGTACTTC	CASSIMGTAVNGGTQYF
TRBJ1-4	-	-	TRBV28	TGTGCCAGCAGCACCAGTGAAAAACTGTTTTTT	CASSTSEKLFF
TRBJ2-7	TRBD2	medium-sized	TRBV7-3	TGTGCCAGCAGCTACGGGCCCGGGGGGACCTACGAGCAGTACTTC	CASSYGPGGTYEQYF
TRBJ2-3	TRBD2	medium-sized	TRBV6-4	TGTGCCAGCAGTGACGCGGGGGGGGCTACAGATACGCAGTATTTT	CASSDAGGATDTQYF
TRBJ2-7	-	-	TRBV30	TGTGCCTGGAGTGAAGTAGGGCACGAGCAGTACTTC	CAWSEVGHEQYF
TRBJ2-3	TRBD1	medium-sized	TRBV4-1	TGCGCCAGCAGCCAGACAGGGGTAGGGGGTATCGCAGATACGCAGTATTTT	CASSQTGVGGIADTQYF
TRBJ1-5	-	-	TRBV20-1	TGCAGTGCTAGCTTGGGGGGTCTGAGCAATCAGCCCCAGCATTTT	CSASLGGLSNQPQHF
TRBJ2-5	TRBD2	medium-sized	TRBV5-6	TGTGCCAGCAGCTCGACTAGCGGGGTTCGGGCGACCCAGTACTTC	CASSSTSGVRATQYF
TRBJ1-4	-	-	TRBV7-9	TGTACCAGCAGCTTGGTCTCCCGCCTCGGGGAAAAACTGTTTTTT	CTSSLVSRLGEKLFF
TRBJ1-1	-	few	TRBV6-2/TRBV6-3	TGTGCCAGCAGTTACTCGAGGGGGGCCCCCAAAGTTTTCTTT	CASSYSRGAPKVFF
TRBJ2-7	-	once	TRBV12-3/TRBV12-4	TGTGCCAGCAGTCCCAGGGTGGGTACCTACGAGCAGTACTTC	CASSPRVGTYEQYF
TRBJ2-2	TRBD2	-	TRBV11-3	TGTGCCAGCAGCGCGGGACTAAGCACCGGGGAGCTGTTTTTT	CASSAGLSTGELFF
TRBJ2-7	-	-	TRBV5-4	TGTGCCAGCATAGCGGGACAGGGATCCTACGAGCAGTACTTC	CASIAGQGSYEQYF
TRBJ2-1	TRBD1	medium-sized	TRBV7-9	TGTGCCAGCAGCGACGGGACAGGGGATTACAATGAGCAGTTCTTC	CASSDGTGDYNEQFF
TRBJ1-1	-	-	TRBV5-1	TGCGCCAGCAGCTTGATTACGGGGGGAAGCACTGAAGCTTTCTTT	CASSLITGGSTEAFF
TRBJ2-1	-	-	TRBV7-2	TGTGCCAGCAGCTTATATCGTGAGCAGTTCTTC	CASSLYREQFF
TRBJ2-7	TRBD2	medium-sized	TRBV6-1	TGTGCCAGCAGTGAAGGGGAAGGCGGGGGGGGCGACGAGCAGTACTTC	CASSEGEGGGGDEQYF
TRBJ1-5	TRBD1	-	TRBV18	TGTGCCAGCTCTTCAGGGACAGGCAATCAGCCCCAGCATTTT	CASSSGTGNQPQHF
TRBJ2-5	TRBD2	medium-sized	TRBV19	TGTGCCAGTAGTAGACTAGCGGGGGGCTTGGAAGAGACCCAGTACTTC	CASSRLAGGLEETQYF
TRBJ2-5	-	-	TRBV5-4	TGTGCCAGCAGCCAGCAGGACTATGGAAAAGAGACCCAGTACTTC	CASSQQDYGKETQYF
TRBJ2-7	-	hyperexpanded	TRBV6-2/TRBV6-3	TGTGCCAGCAGTTACCCAGACGAGCAGTACTTC	CASSYPDEQYF
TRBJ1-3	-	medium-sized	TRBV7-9	TGTGCCAGCAGCTTAGTGCAGGGGTTTCTCGGCAACACCATATATTTT	CASSLVQGFLGNTIYF
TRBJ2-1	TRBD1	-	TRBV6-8	TGTGCCAGCAGCTTAGTTACCCACTCGACAGGGATTCCCCCAAGCTCCTACAATGAGCAGTTCTTC	CASSLVTHSTGIPPSSYNEQFF
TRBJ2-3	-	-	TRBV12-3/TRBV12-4	TGTGCCAGCAGTTGGCCAGGAGTTACTAGCACAGATACGCAGTATTTT	CASSWPGVTSTDTQYF
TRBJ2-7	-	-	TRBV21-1	TGTGCCAGCAGCAAAAGGGGGGCCTACGAGCAGTACTTC	CASSKRGAYEQYF
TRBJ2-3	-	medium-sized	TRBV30	TGTGCCTGGCGGTCTGATTCCACAGATACGCAGTATTTT	CAWRSDSTDTQYF
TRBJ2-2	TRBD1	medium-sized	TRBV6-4	TGTGCCAGCAGTGCGACAGGGGGGGACACCGGGGAGCTGTTTTTT	CASSATGGDTGELFF
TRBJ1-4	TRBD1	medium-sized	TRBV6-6	TGTGCCAGCAGCACCGGGGGGACAGGGGGTGAAAAACTGTTTTTT	CASSTGGTGGEKLFF
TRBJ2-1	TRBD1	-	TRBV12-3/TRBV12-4	TGTGCCAGCAGTTCCCCGGACAGGAGCTCCTACAATGAGCAGTTCTTC	CASSSPDRSSYNEQFF
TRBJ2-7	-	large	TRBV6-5	TGTGCCAGCAGCACGACAGTCTACGAGCAGTACTTC	CASSTTVYEQYF
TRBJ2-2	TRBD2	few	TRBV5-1	TGCGCCAGCAGCGCGGGGTTACTAGCGGGGGGCCTTACGAACACCGGGGAGCTGTTTTTT	CASSAGLLAGGLTNTGELFF
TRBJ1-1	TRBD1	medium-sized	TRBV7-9	TGTGCCAGCAGCTACCCTGGGCAGGGGGCGACTGAAGCTTTCTTT	CASSYPGQGATEAFF
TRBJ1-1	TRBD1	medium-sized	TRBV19	TGTGCCAGTAGTATGACAGGGGGCCAAATGAACACTGAAGCTTTCTTT	CASSMTGGQMNTEAFF
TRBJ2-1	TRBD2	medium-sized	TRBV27	TGTGCCAGCAGTTTCCGGGGGGATGAGCAGTTCTTC	CASSFRGDEQFF
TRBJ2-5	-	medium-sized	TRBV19	TGTGCCAGTAGTCCCGGACCTCCAGAGACCCAGTACTTC	CASSPGPPETQYF